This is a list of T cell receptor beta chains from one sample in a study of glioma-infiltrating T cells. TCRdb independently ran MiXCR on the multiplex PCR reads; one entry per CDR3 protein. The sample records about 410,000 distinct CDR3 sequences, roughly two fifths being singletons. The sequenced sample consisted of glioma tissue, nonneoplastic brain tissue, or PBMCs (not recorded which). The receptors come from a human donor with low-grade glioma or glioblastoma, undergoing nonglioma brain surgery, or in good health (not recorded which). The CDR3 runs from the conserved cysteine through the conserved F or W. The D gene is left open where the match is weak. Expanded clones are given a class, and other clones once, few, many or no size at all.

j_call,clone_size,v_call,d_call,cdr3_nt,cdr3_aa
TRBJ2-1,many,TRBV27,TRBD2,TGTGCCAGCAGTTGGGGACTAGCGGGTGAGCAGTTCTTC,CASSWGLAGEQFF
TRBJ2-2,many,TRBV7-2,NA,TGTGCCAGCGCTCCCGTCAGGGGAGGGACCGGGGAGCTGTTTTTT,CASAPVRGGTGELFF
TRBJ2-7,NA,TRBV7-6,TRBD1,TGTGCCAGCAGCTCGGAAAGGACAGGGAGGTTGCACGAGCAGTACTTC,CASSSERTGRLHEQYF
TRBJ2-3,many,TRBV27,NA,TGTGCCAGCAGTTTATCGAGGGGAGATACGCAGTATTTT,CASSLSRGDTQYF
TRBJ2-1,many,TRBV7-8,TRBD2,TGTGCCAGCAGCCCGGGACTAGCGGGAGGCGATGAGCAGTTCTTC,CASSPGLAGGDEQFF
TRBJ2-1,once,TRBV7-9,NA,TGTGCCAGCAGCTTATTTCTGAAGGCGAATGAGCAGTTCTTC,CASSLFLKANEQFF
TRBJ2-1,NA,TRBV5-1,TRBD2,TGCGCCAGCAGCTGGGGACTAGCGGGAGACATTGGAAATGAGCAGTTCTTC,CASSWGLAGDIGNEQFF
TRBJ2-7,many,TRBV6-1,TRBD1,TGTGCCAGCAGAAGGGGACAGGGGTTGTACGAGCAGTACTTC,CASRRGQGLYEQYF
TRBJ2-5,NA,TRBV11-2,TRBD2,TGTGACAGCAGCTTAGGTGGCGGGAGTGAGACCCAGTACTTC,CDSSLGGGSETQYF
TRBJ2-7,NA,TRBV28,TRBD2,TGTGCCAGCAGTTTAAGGTTTAGCGGGTCTTACGAGCAGTACTTC,CASSLRFSGSYEQYF
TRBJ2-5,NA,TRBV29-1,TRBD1,TGCAGCGTGACGACAGGGAAAGAGACCCAGTACTTC,CSVTTGKETQYF
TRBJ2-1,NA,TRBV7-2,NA,TGTGCCAGCAGCTTGGGATATAGGGCCTTGGCTGAGGGATCTGAGCAGTTCTTC,CASSLGYRALAEGSEQFF
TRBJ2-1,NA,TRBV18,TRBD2,TGTGCCAGCTCACCATTGGGACTACGACCTACGGGTGAGCAGTTCTTC,CASSPLGLRPTGEQFF